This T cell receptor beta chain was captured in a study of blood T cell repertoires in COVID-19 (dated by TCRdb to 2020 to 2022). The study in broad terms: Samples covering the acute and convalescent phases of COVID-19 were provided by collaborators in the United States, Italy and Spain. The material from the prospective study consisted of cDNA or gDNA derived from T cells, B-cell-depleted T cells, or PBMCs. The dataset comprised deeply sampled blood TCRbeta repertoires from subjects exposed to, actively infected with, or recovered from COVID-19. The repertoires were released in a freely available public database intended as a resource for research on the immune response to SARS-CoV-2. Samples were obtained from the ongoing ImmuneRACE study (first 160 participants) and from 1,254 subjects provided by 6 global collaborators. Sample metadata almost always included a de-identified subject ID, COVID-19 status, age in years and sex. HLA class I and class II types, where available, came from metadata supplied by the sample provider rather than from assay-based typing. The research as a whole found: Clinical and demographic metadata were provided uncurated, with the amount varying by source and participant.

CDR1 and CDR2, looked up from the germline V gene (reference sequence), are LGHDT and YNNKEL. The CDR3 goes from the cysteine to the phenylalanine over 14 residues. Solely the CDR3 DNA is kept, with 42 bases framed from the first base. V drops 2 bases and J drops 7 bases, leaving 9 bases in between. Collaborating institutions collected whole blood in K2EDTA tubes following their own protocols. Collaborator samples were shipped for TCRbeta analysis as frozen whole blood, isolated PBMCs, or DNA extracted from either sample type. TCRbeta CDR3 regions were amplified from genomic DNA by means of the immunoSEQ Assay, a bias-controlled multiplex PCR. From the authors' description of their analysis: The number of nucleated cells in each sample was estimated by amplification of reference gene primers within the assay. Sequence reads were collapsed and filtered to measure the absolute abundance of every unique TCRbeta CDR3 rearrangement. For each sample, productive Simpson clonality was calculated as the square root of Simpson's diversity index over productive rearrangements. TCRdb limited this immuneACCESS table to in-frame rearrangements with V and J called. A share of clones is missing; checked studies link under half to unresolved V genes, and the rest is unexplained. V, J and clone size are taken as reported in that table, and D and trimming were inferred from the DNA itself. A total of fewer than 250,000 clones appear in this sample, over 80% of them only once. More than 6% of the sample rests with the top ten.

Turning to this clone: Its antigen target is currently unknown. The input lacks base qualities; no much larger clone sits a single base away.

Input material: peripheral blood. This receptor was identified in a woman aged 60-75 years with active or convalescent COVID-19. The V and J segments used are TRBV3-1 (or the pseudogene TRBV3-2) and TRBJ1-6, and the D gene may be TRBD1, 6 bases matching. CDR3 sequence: CASSQRTANSPLHF. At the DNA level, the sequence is TGTGCCAGCAGCCAACGGACAGCCAATTCACCCCTCCACTTT.